The 6 T cell receptor beta chains below come from one sample, sequenced in a study of blood T cells in healthy people across ages. PCR was performed a second time for about 7 to 12 cycles using a sample-barcoded 5' primer and a J-beta primer mix. MiXCR was run by TCRdb on the 5' RACE reads, yielding one entry per CDR3 protein. The sample includes about 1,500,000 distinct CDR3 sequences, around 39% of them seen just once. Sequenced input: blood. Every receptor here comes from a woman aged 18-29 years in good health.

This rearrangement joins TRBV2 to TRBJ2-7; tentative D call: TRBD1 (6 bases). Trimming took 6 bases from V and 0 from J, leaving 12 bases between them. The CDR3 covers 14 residues. CDR1 is SNHLY and CDR2 is FYNNEI in the germline V gene. The CDR3 DNA is TGTGCCAGCAGCTGGACAGAGAGCTCCTACGAGCAGTACTTC. Its translation: CASSWTESSYEQYF.

CDR3 nucleotide sequence: TGTGCCAGCAGTCTTTCTTCTAGCGGGAGCCCCTACGAGCAGTACTTC. Translating it yields CASSLSSSGSPYEQYF. The rearrangement links TRBV27 to TRBJ2-7; 10 bases match TRBD2. Per germline, CDR1 MNHEY and CDR2 SMNVEV (reference sequence). V was clipped by 5 bases and J by 2 bases; unmatched bases: 9. The CDR3 is made up of 16 amino acids.

J is TRBJ2-1 and V is TRBV20-1, with 8 positions matching TRBD2. Trimming cost V 4 bases and J 5 bases; bases outside gene matches: 7. The CDR3 is made up of 14 amino acids. Looked up from germline, CDR1 is DFQATT and CDR2 is SNEGSKA (reference sequence). CDR3 amino acids: CSAMTSGGNNEQFF. As DNA, the CDR3 is TGCAGTGCTATGACGAGCGGGGGAAACAATGAGCAGTTCTTC.

The chain carries TRBV12-3 or TRBV12-4 and TRBJ2-2, with 13 bases identical to TRBD2. J was trimmed by 3 bases and V by 8 bases; bases with no gene match: 6. CDR3 length: 16 residues. CDR3 loop: CASLGLAGVDTGELFF. Here the CDR3 DNA reads TGTGCCAGCCTCGGACTAGCGGGAGTCGACACCGGGGAGCTGTTTTTT.

This clonotype has a handful of counts. The V call is TRBV30, the J call TRBJ2-7; D call uncertain. V was trimmed by 4 bases and J by 0 bases, leaving 10 bases between them. In germline, CDR1 is GTSNPN, CDR2 SVGIG (reference sequence). The CDR3 is made up of 13 amino acids. The CDR3 loop reads CAWTSAYSYEQYF. The CDR3 DNA is TGTGCCTGGACTTCCGCATACTCCTACGAGCAGTACTTC. The full variable domain, with the rest looked up from reference TRBV30 and TRBJ2-7, is SQTIHQWPATLVQPVGSPLSLECTVEGTSNPNLYWYRQAAGRGLQLLFYSVGIGQISSEVPQNLSASRPQDRQFILSSKKLLLSDSGFYLCAWTSAYSYEQYFGPGTRLTVT.

The chain carries TRBV6-1 and TRBJ2-1; D remains unclear. Germline CDR1 and CDR2: MNHNS and SASEGT. The length of the CDR3 is 12 residues. V was pared by 6 bases and J by 7 bases, with 10 bases between. In nucleotides, the CDR3 is TGTGCCAGCAGGTCTTGGGCTAATGAGCAGTTCTTC. This codes for CASRSWANEQFF.